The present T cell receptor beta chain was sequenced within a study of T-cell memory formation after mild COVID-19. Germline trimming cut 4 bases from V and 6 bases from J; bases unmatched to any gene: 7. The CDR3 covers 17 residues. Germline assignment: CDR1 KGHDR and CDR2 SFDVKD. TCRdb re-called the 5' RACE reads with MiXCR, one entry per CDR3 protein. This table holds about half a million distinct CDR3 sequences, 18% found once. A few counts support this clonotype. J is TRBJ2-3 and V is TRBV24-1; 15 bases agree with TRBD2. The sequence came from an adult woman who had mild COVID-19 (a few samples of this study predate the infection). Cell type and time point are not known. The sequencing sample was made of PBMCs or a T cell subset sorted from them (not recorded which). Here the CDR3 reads CATSDPGLAGGPDTQYF. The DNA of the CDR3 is TGTGCCACCAGTGACCCCGGACTAGCGGGAGGGCCTGATACGCAGTATTTT.